Listed below are T cell receptor beta chains from one sample, sequenced in a study of T-cell reconstitution after alpha-beta-depleted transplantation in children. TCRdb re-called the PCR reads through MiXCR, storing one row per CDR3 protein. The table lists 210,000 or so distinct CDR3 sequences, approximately 10% of them singletons. Material: PBMCs, obtained before TCRalphabeta/CD19-depleted stem cell transplant. The receptors stem from a child less than two years old with acute myeloid leukemia, due to receive a stem cell transplant. CDR3s include the opening cysteine and the closing phenylalanine or tryptophan. A D gene is named only where the DNA matches it firmly. Some rows have no size entry. The others give once, few or many, or a class for an expanded clone.

len | abundance | j_gene | v_gene | d_gene | CDR3nt | CDR3aa
15 | many | TRBJ2-2 | TRBV10-3 | . | TGTGCCATCAGTGACTACCGGGCTATCGACGGGGAGCTGTTTTTT | CAISDYRAIDGELFF
19 | once | TRBJ2-4 | TRBV19 | . | TGTGCCAGTAGTATCCGGCCCCAGGAGGGGCGTGTAGCCAAAAACATTCAGTACTTC | CASSIRPQEGRVAKNIQYF
12 | many | TRBJ2-7 | TRBV11-3 | TRBD1 | TGTGCCAGCATGGGACAGGGCTACGAGCAGTACTTC | CASMGQGYEQYF
13 | many | TRBJ2-5 | TRBV7-8 | . | TGTGCCAGCAGCGGCGGACCACTGGGGACCCAGTACTTC | CASSGGPLGTQYF
15 | many | TRBJ2-3 | TRBV20-1 | TRBD2 | TGCAGTGCTAGAGTTAGCGGGAGGGGGACAGATACGCAGTATTTT | CSARVSGRGTDTQYF
14 | few | TRBJ1-4 | TRBV18 | . | TGTGCCAGCTCACCGGGGGGATCCAATGAAAAACTGTTTTTT | CASSPGGSNEKLFF
16 | many | TRBJ1-3 | TRBV12-3/TRBV12-4 | TRBD1 | TGTGCCAGCAGTTTGGGACAGGTGATCTCTGGAAACACCATATATTTT | CASSLGQVISGNTIYF
17 | many | TRBJ1-2 | TRBV28 | TRBD1 | TGTGCCAGCAGTTCTCCGGGACAGGGGGTTCCTAACTATGGCTACACCTTC | CASSSPGQGVPNYGYTF
15 | many | TRBJ1-1 | TRBV6-5 | . | TGTGCCAGCACCTTACTCCGGGCTGGGAACACTGAAGCTTTCTTT | CASTLLRAGNTEAFF
14 | many | TRBJ1-5 | TRBV7-2 | . | TGTGCCAGCAGCTTAGCACCCAGCAATCAGCCCCAGCATTTT | CASSLAPSNQPQHF
12 | many | TRBJ2-1 | TRBV9 | . | TGTGCCAGCAGCGTAGAAGGGAATGAGCAGTTCTTC | CASSVEGNEQFF
10 | . | TRBJ1-3 | TRBV28 | . | TGTGCCAGCAGCGGTAACACCATATATTTT | CASSGNTIYF
13 | . | TRBJ1-1 | TRBV5-1 | . | TGCGCCAGCAGCCGTAGAGGGAACACTCAAGCTTCCTTT | CASSRRGNTQASF
16 | many | TRBJ2-7 | TRBV5-1 | . | TGCGCCAGCAGCTTGGCCTCCGGGACCGCAAGTTACGAGCAGTACTTC | CASSLASGTASYEQYF
12 | many | TRBJ2-5 | TRBV28 | . | TGTGCCAGCAGTCCAAACAAAGAGACCCAGTACTTC | CASSPNKETQYF
17 | . | TRBJ1-4 | TRBV20-1 | . | TGCAGTGCTGGGGATCAGTTAAGAACTGCAACTAATGAAAAACTGTTTTTT | CSAGDQLRTATNEKLFF
16 | many | TRBJ2-2 | TRBV5-1 | TRBD1 | TGCGCCAGCAGCACTGGACAGGCAGCGAACACCGGGGAGCTGTTTTTT | CASSTGQAANTGELFF
16 | . | TRBJ1-1 | TRBV14 | . | TGTGCCAGCAGCGCACCGGGACCCTGGGGAGGCACTGAAGCTTTCTTT | CASSAPGPWGGTEAFF
13 | . | TRBJ1-3 | TRBV5-1 | . | TGCGCCAGCAGCCATGGGACTGGAAACATCATATATTTT | CASSHGTGNIIYF
15 | many | TRBJ2-1 | TRBV4-2 | TRBD2 | TGTGCCAGCAGCCAAGAGGCTAGCGGGAGAGGGGAGCAGTTCTTC | CASSQEASGRGEQFF
14 | many | TRBJ2-7 | TRBV27 | TRBD2 | TGTGCCAGCAGTCCTGCGGGAGCCCCCTACGAGCAGTACTTC | CASSPAGAPYEQYF
15 | many | TRBJ1-2 | TRBV11-2 | . | TGTGCCAGCAGCTTAGATAGTGTGAGGGGTTCTGGCTACACCTTC | CASSLDSVRGSGYTF
14 | many | TRBJ1-1 | TRBV12-3/TRBV12-4 | . | TGTGCCAGCAATGTAGGGGAGGAGAACACTGAAGCTTTCTTT | CASNVGEENTEAFF
14 | few | TRBJ2-1 | TRBV18 | . | TGTGCCAGCTCACCCTACCAACAGGGAGGAGAGCAGTTCTTC | CASSPYQQGGEQFF
16 | many | TRBJ2-3 | TRBV5-1 | TRBD1 | TGCGCCAGCAGCTTGAGAGCGGGGACAGGGGCAGATACGCAGTATTTT | CASSLRAGTGADTQYF
13 | many | TRBJ1-1 | TRBV18 | . | TGTGCCAGCTCACCACAGGGGTTAGAGGGAGCTTTCTTT | CASSPQGLEGAFF
16 | many | TRBJ2-5 | TRBV11-2 | TRBD1 | TGTGCCAGCAGCGGAGCCGGGACAGGGACCTGGGAGACCCAGTACTTC | CASSGAGTGTWETQYF
11 | many | TRBJ1-2 | TRBV10-2 | . | TGCGCCAGCAGTGCTAACTATGGCTACACCTTC | CASSANYGYTF
15 | many | TRBJ2-2 | TRBV2 | . | TGTGCCAGTCCCCGGGACGCCTCGAACACCGGGGAGCTGTTTTTT | CASPRDASNTGELFF
13 | once | TRBJ1-2 | TRBV29-1 | . | TGCAGCGTTCCCAACAGAGCTAACTATGGCTACACCTTC | CSVPNRANYGYTF
13 | many | TRBJ1-2 | TRBV10-2 | . | TGCGCCAGCAGTGGCCTCGGGGGCTATGGCTACACCTTC | CASSGLGGYGYTF
12 | many | TRBJ1-1 | TRBV7-2 | . | TGTGCCAGCACCACGCCAGGGGATGAAGCTTTCTTT | CASTTPGDEAFF
15 | many | TRBJ2-7 | TRBV28 | TRBD1 | TGTGCCAGCAGTATGCCGGGACAGGTCGGCTACGAGCAGTACTTC | CASSMPGQVGYEQYF
20 | . | TRBJ2-7 | TRBV6-2/TRBV6-3 | . | TGTGCCAGTAGTTACTCGTTGGTAGCGGGGCGACAGGGACCTTTGTACGAGCAGTCCTTC | CASSYSLVAGRQGPLYEQSF
14 | many | TRBJ1-4 | TRBV27 | . | TGTGCCAGCAGCTCTTTGGGAACTAATGAAAAACTGTTTTTT | CASSSLGTNEKLFF
14 | many | TRBJ2-1 | TRBV6-1 | . | TGTGCCAGCAGTGGGCTAGCGACCAACAATGAGCAGTTCTTC | CASSGLATNNEQFF
15 | many | TRBJ2-1 | TRBV5-1 | . | TGCGCCAGCAGCTTAGGGCTCCGCCCGTTCGGGGAGCAGTTCTTC | CASSLGLRPFGEQFF
16 | many | TRBJ2-1 | TRBV7-2 | . | TGTGCCAGCAGCTTGGGAGCTCGAGCGGACCACAATGAGCAGTTCTTC | CASSLGARADHNEQFF
14 | many | TRBJ1-6 | TRBV7-3 | . | TGTGCCAGCAGCTCGGACAGTAATAATTCACCCCTCCACTTT | CASSSDSNNSPLHF
13 | many | TRBJ2-1 | TRBV20-1 | TRBD2 | TGCAGTGCTACCCCCTTAGGACTAGGTCCGCAGTTCTTC | CSATPLGLGPQFF
16 | . | TRBJ2-2 | TRBV7-9 | TRBD2 | TGTGCCAGCAGCTTAGGTAGCGGGACGAACACCGGGGAGCTGTTTTTT | CASSLGSGTNTGELFF
17 | many | TRBJ2-2 | TRBV11-3 | . | TGTGCCAGCAGCCGAGGCGGACACCCGGCGAACACCGGGGAGCTGTTTTTT | CASSRGGHPANTGELFF
15 | . | TRBJ2-5 | TRBV13 | . | TGTGCCAGCAGCATCTTCGGGGGCCGGGGGGAGACCCAGTACTTC | CASSIFGGRGETQYF
16 | many | TRBJ2-3 | TRBV20-1 | TRBD2 | TGCAGTGCCGCCCCCTTAATTAGCGGGAGGACAGATACGCAGTATTTT | CSAAPLISGRTDTQYF
14 | few | TRBJ2-2 | TRBV30 | . | TGTGCCTGGACCCGGGGCTACAACACCGGGGAGCTGTTTTTT | CAWTRGYNTGELFF
16 | . | TRBJ2-1 | TRBV30 | TRBD2 | TGTGCCCGGGACCCCCGCCCGGGACTAGGGGGTAGGGAGCAGTTGTTC | CARDPRPGLGGREQLF
13 | many | TRBJ2-7 | TRBV3-1 | TRBD2 | TGTGCCAGCAGCACACTAGCGAACTACGAGCAGTACTTC | CASSTLANYEQYF
13 | many | TRBJ1-1 | TRBV18 | . | TGTGCCAGCTCTCGAGTTGAAAACACTGAAGCTTTCTTT | CASSRVENTEAFF
15 | many | TRBJ2-3 | TRBV27 | TRBD2 | TGTGCCAGCAGTTCACGCGGGGGAGGCACAGATACGCAGTATTTT | CASSSRGGGTDTQYF
18 | many | TRBJ2-3 | TRBV11-1 | TRBD1 | TGTGCCAGCAGCTTAGGCTGGACAGGGGTGCGGAACACAGATACGCAGTATTTT | CASSLGWTGVRNTDTQYF
15 | few | TRBJ1-5 | TRBV18 | TRBD1 | TGTGCCAGCTCACCCTGGACAGGGGAGTCCCAGCCCCAGCATTTT | CASSPWTGESQPQHF
15 | few | TRBJ1-5 | TRBV19 | . | TGTGCCAGTAGTATAGATCTGCCGGATAATCAACCCCAGCATTTT | CASSIDLPDNQPQHF
14 | . | TRBJ1-1 | TRBV18 | . | TGTACCAGCTCACCACGGGGACAGAACACTGAAGCTTTCTTT | CTSSPRGQNTEAFF
14 | many | TRBJ1-1 | TRBV10-3 | TRBD1 | TGTGCCATCAGTGAGCGGGACAGGGCCACTGAAGCTTTCTTT | CAISERDRATEAFF
14 | many | TRBJ2-1 | TRBV5-1 | . | TGCGCCAGCAGCTTGTACGCCCCTTACAATGAGCAGTTCTTC | CASSLYAPYNEQFF
15 | few | TRBJ2-1 | TRBV7-2 | TRBD1 | TGTGCCAGCCGGCCCGGGACAGGGTATTACAATGAGCAGTTCTTC | CASRPGTGYYNEQFF
17 | many | TRBJ2-3 | TRBV6-5 | TRBD2 | TGTGCCAGCAGTTACTCGTTTTGGCGGGAGGAGGGAGATACGCAGTATTTT | CASSYSFWREEGDTQYF
12 | few | TRBJ1-2 | TRBV5-1 | . | TGCGCCAGCAACTGGACTGGCTATGGCTACACCTTC | CASNWTGYGYTF
13 | many | TRBJ2-7 | TRBV28 | . | TGTGCCAGCAGTAGTACACAAACATACGAGCAGTACTTC | CASSSTQTYEQYF